These 11 T cell receptor beta chains share one sample of origin, sequenced in a study of regulatory T cells in long-lasting Graves disease. The sample's time point: newly diagnosed GD, antithyroid drugs for less than 3 months. From PBMCs, RNA was extracted and then used to make the TCR library. Arm-PCR of CDR3 regions with iRepertoire HTBI primers generated TCR beta libraries. TCRdb reprocessed the multiplex PCR reads with MiXCR, giving one entry per CDR3 protein. The data contain 300,000 to 400,000 distinct CDR3 sequences, 15% of them singletons. This material consisted of peripheral blood mononuclear cells (PBMCs), taken at new diagnosis, from a patient treated with antithyroid drugs. Receptor source: a female donor with Graves disease.

In regard to this clonotype: A much larger clone lies one base from this, so it may be a read error. The rearrangement links TRBV15 to TRBJ1-4, with D possibly matching TRBD1 (6 bases). The germline V and J ends were trimmed by 2 bases and 7 bases, with 14 bases remaining between them. The germline V gene encodes CDR1 LNHNV and CDR2 YYDKDF (reference sequence). The CDR3 sequence is 15 residues long. The CDR3 DNA sequence: TGTGCCACCAGCAGAATGCGGGGGCTAAGTGAAAAACTGTTTTTT. Amino acid sequence: CATSRMRGLSEKLFF.

This clonotype was seen only a few times. The J gene is TRBJ2-3, the V gene TRBV10-3; a weak D match, TRBD2 (6 bases). This CDR3 has 14 residues. Germline V CDR1 and CDR2: ENHRY, SYGVKD. The V gene lost 6 bases and the J gene lost 0 bases, with 10 bases spanning the gap. CDR3 residues: CAIRLAESTDTQYF. As DNA, the CDR3 is TGTGCCATCAGGTTAGCGGAGAGCACAGATACGCAGTATTTT.

This clonotype was picked up a small number of times. The V gene is TRBV7-9, the J gene TRBJ2-7; 7 bases align to TRBD2. J lost 2 bases, V lost 9 bases, and 7 bases had no gene match. CDR1 SEHNR and CDR2 FQNEAQ come from the germline V gene (reference sequence). This CDR3 contains 13 residues. DNA of the CDR3: TGTGCCAGTAGCGGGTGGACGACCTACGAGCAGTACTTC. This sequence encodes CASSGWTTYEQYF.

This sequence joins TRBV7-6 and TRBJ1-1; TRBD1 aligns across 8 bases. With V trimmed by 0 bases and J by 10 bases, 13 bases remained unmatched. This CDR3 comprises 16 residues. The germline CDR1 and CDR2 sequences are SGHVS and FNYEAQ. CDR3 amino acids: CASSLAKDRGGFGAFF. CDR3 nucleotides: TGTGCCAGCAGCTTAGCCAAAGACAGGGGCGGCTTTGGAGCTTTCTTT.

This clonotype was found many times. The rearrangement links TRBV3-1 to TRBJ2-1, with 7 bases matching TRBD2. The CDR3 is 15 amino acids. V lost 2 bases to trimming and J lost 5 bases; unmatched junction nucleotides: 6. Germline CDR1 is LGHDT and CDR2 is YNNKEL (reference sequence). CDR3 in DNA: TGTGCCAGCAGCCAATTGCGGACTAGGGACAATGAGCAGTTCTTC. This codes for CASSQLRTRDNEQFF.

This clonotype was counted only a few times. This chain links TRBV12-3 or TRBV12-4 with TRBJ1-2, with D possibly TRBD1 on 6 matching bases. With 7 bases removed from V and 10 bases from J, the gap between germline ends came to 22 bases. The CDR3 sequence is 14 residues long. The CDR3 here is CASTPPRDTSPYTF. Here the CDR3 DNA reads TGTGCCAGCACCCCACCCCGGGACACCTCGCCCTACACCTTC.

This clonotype was seen only a few times. This chain's CDR3 is CASSPPSWAPGDTEAFF. CDR3 bases: TGTGCCAGCAGTCCACCGTCTTGGGCTCCCGGGGACACTGAAGCTTTCTTT. The genes are TRBV28 and TRBJ1-1, with D unclear. The length of the CDR3 is 17 residues. Germline CDR1 reads MDHEN; CDR2 reads SYDVKM. The V gene lost 5 bases and the J gene lost 3 bases, with 22 bases spanning the gap.

This clonotype showed up many times. J is TRBJ2-5 and V is TRBV20-1; perhaps D is TRBD1 or TRBD2 (5 bases each). Trimming removed 3 bases from V and 7 bases from J, with 12 bases in between. This CDR3 has 12 amino acids. In germline, CDR1 is DFQATT, CDR2 SNEGSKA (reference sequence). The CDR3 spells CSARGTFGTQYF. CDR3 DNA sequence: TGCAGTGCTAGGGGGACGTTCGGGACCCAGTACTTC.

This clonotype was detected ten times or more. This sequence joins TRBV5-1 and TRBJ2-1; TRBD2 aligns across 12 bases. Trimming at V came to 3 bases and at J to 6 bases, leaving 4 bases not matched to a gene. CDR3 size: 15 residues. Germline CDR1 reads SGHRS; CDR2 reads YFSETQ. CDR3 loop: CASSWGLAGSNEQFF. The CDR3 nucleotides are TGCGCCAGCAGCTGGGGACTAGCGGGTTCCAATGAGCAGTTCTTC.

This clonotype was counted at least ten times. The chain joins TRBV20-1 to TRBJ2-5, with 13 bases aligning to TRBD2. Per the germline V gene, CDR1 is DFQATT and CDR2 is SNEGSKA (reference sequence). V shed 8 bases and J 4 bases; nucleotides not matched to a gene: 16. The CDR3 has 17 residues. The CDR3 sequence: CSPYLARTSGSAETQYF. CDR3 in DNA: TGCAGTCCATACCTCGCCCGGACTAGCGGGAGTGCAGAGACCCAGTACTTC.

This clonotype was seen repeatedly, ten times or more. The chain is built from TRBV2 and TRBJ1-6; no clear D gene. V lost 7 bases and J lost 7, with 11 bases in between. CDR3 length: 13 residues. Germline-derived CDR1 and CDR2 are SNHLY and FYNNEI. The CDR3 DNA is TGTGCCAGCATTAATGTGGGGAATTCACCCCTCCACTTT. It specifies CASINVGNSPLHF. Together with reference TRBV2 and TRBJ1-6, the CDR3 gives the full variable domain: EPEVTQTPSHQVTQMGQEVILRCVPISNHLYFYWYRQILGQKVEFLVSFYNNEISEKSEIFDDQFSVERPDGSNFTLKIRSTKLEDSAMYFCASINVGNSPLHFGNGTRLTVT.